The 3 T cell receptor beta chains in this list originate from one sample, sequenced in a study of T cell responses to AZD1222 COVID-19 vaccine (dated by TCRdb to the early 2020s). Libraries were prepared through the immunoSEQ multiplex PCR assay. In TCRdb, the immuneACCESS table is reduced to in-frame sequences with V and J assigned. These tables do not hold every clone; where another copy was compared, an unresolved V gene accounts for under half, and the others remain unexplained. The sample profile shows roughly 180,000 clones; 90% to 95% of them were found once. The top ten hold 1% to 1.5% of the sample. Sample time point, as interpreted from the label and publication: about 28 days (+/-7) after the second vaccine dose. Sequencing used peripheral blood, obtained 28 days after the second AZD1222 dose. The receptors were gathered from an adult who received the AZD1222 COVID-19 vaccine.

The chain recombines TRBV12-5 with TRBJ1-5, with unresolved D. The CDR3 is made up of 15 amino acids. The germline CDR1 and CDR2 sequences are LGHNT and FRNRAP. V was cut by 4 bases and J by 4 bases, with 14 bases left in between. CDR3 sequence (DNA): TGTGCTAGTGGTTCCAAGGCAGGAGGGAATCAGCCCCAGCATTTT. Residues: CASGSKAGGNQPQHF. The full variable domain, rest sourced from reference TRBV12-5 and TRBJ1-5, is DARVTQTPRHKVTEMGQEVTMRCQPILGHNTVFWYRQTMMQGLELLAYFRNRAPLDDSGMPKDRFSAEMPDATLATLKIQPSEPRDSAVYFCASGSKAGGNQPQHFGDGTRLSIL.

This clone was seen a single time. The chain has TRBV25-1 and TRBJ1-4; D is possibly TRBD1 (5 bases). V was clipped by 8 bases and J by 3 bases, with 10 bases between them. The CDR3 is 13 amino acids. Germline V gene data show CDR1 as MGHDK and CDR2 as SYGVNS. CDR3 sequence (DNA): TGTGCCAGCGGTGGGACGGCTAATGAAAAACTGTTTTTT. This translates into CASGGTANEKLFF.

V usage is TRBV18 and J usage is TRBJ1-1, with 10 positions matching TRBD1. The germline gives CDR1 KGHSH, CDR2 LQKENI. The V and J ends lost 6 bases and 7 bases, in that order; junction bases with no gene match: 5. The CDR3 is 13 amino acids. In nucleotides, the CDR3 is TGTGCCAGCTCCGACAGGGGGCAGGGTGAAGCTTTCTTT. This gives the protein CASSDRGQGEAFF.